The present T cell receptor beta chain was sequenced within a study of human T cells and chemical hapten exposure. Study information: DPC at 2% was the sensitizing agent, placed on about 2 cm by about 2 cm of upper inner arm skin.

A word on this clonotype: The antigen is undetermined.

Study results and caveats: Relative to control repertoires, expanded TCRs gave rise to significantly more large CDR3 similarity clusters. DPC sensitization did not alter TCRs above 1 in 1000 frequency.

Noted time point: patch test 1, 2 weeks after DPC sensitization. Stated treatment: therapeutic diphenylcyclopropenone sensitization with weekly scalp DPC. TCRdb reanalysed the RACE reads using MiXCR and keeps one entry per CDR3 protein. The table shows about 380,000 distinct CDR3 sequences, with approximately 5.1% occurring only once. The germline V gene has CDR1 SGDLS and CDR2 YYNGEE. Trimming removed 4 bases at V and 2 bases at J, with 15 bases between. This CDR3 has 16 residues. The specimen was whole blood, collected in connection with sensitization to the hapten diphenylcyclopropenone (DPC). The rearrangement links TRBV9 to TRBJ1-4, with a weak D call TRBD1 (5 bases). The clonotype originates from a woman in her 50s with alopecia areata. Some clones in this sample may be carry-over from other donors' samples. CDR3 nucleotide sequence: TGTGCCAGCAGCCCTAAGGGGAGGATGACTAATGAAAAACTGTTTTTT. This encodes CASSPKGRMTNEKLFF.